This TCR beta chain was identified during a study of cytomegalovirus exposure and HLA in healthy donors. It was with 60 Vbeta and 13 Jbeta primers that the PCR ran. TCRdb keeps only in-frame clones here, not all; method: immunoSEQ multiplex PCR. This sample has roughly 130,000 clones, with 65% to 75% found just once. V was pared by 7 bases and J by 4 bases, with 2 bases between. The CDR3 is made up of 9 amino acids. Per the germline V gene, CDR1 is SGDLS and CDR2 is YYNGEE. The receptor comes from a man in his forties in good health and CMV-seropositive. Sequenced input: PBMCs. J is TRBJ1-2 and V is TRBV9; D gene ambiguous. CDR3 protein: CASRYGYTF. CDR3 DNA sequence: TGTGCCAGCCGCTATGGCTACACCTTC. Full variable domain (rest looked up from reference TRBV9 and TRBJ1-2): DSGVTQTPKHLITATGQRVTLRCSPRSGDLSVYWYQQSLDQGLQFLIQYYNGEERAKGNILERFSAQQFPDLHSELNLSSLELGDSALYFCASRYGYTFGSGTRLTVV.